This T cell receptor beta chain was identified during a study of blood T cells in healthy people across ages. Overall study results and limits: Long-lived and aged donors differed, with more naive CD4+ cells and higher diversity in the long-lived. Older individuals had lower TCR beta diversity per million T cells (the decline was roughly linear).

Looked up from germline, CDR1 is LGHDT and CDR2 is YNNKEL (reference sequence). V lost 0 bases, J lost 4 bases, and 7 bases lay in between. The CDR3 has 14 amino acids. This clonotype was seen more than once but under ten times. The antigen is undetermined. Primed by a sample-barcoded 5' primer and a J-beta primer mix, a second PCR proceeded for 7 to 11 cycles. Each CDR3 protein is one row after TCRdb ran MiXCR on the 5' RACE reads. The sample yields roughly 1.5 million distinct CDR3 sequences, roughly two fifths seen once. The rearrangement uses TRBV3-1 and TRBJ2-1, with D unclear. The sequencing input was blood. This TCR derives from a young woman in good health. CDR3 bases: TGTGCCAGCAGCCAAGATCTGAGGTACAATGAGCAGTTCTTC. It codes for CASSQDLRYNEQFF.